These 13 T cell receptor beta chains originate from one sample sequenced in a study of blood T cell repertoires in COVID-19. Only in-frame clones appear in the TCRdb table, and some are missing; sequencing was by immunoSEQ multiplex PCR. The sample lists approximately 50,000 clones; roughly four fifths were seen once. Material for sequencing was peripheral blood. These receptors were obtained from a woman older than 75 with COVID-19, enrolled during active disease.

About this clone: The junction shows a germline mismatch at one end, possibly a read error. The chain uses TRBV7-7 and TRBJ2-1, with 8 bases fitting TRBD1. The CDR3 is 15 amino acids. CDR1 is SSHAT, CDR2 FNYEAQ, per germline (reference sequence). CDR3 nucleotide sequence: TGTGCTAGCAGCTCCGGACAGGGATCCTACAATGAGCAGTTCTTC. Amino acids: CASSSGQGSYNEQFF.

This clone was observed a handful of times. The chain recombines TRBV19 with TRBJ1-5; D gene uncertain. In germline, CDR1 is LNHDA, CDR2 SQIVND (reference sequence). The CDR3 totals 16 residues. Trimming cost V 7 bases and J 0 bases, with 16 bases left between them. This chain's CDR3 is CASTSLEAVSNQPQHF. The CDR3 coding sequence is TGTGCCAGTACCTCCCTGGAGGCCGTTAGCAATCAGCCCCAGCATTTT.

The chain uses TRBV7-8 and TRBJ1-5; 8 bases line up with TRBD1. The CDR3 extends over 17 amino acids. Trimming took 5 bases from V and 1 from J; bases not matched to a gene: 10. In germline, CDR1 is SGHVS, CDR2 FQNEAQ. CDR3 DNA: TGTGCCAGCAGCGCCCGAGGACAGGGTCTGAGCAATCAGCCCCAGCATTTT. Its translation: CASSARGQGLSNQPQHF. Variable domain in full (rest from reference TRBV7-8 and TRBJ1-5): GAGVSQSPRYKVAKRGQDVALRCDPISGHVSLFWYQQALGQGPEFLTYFQNEAQLDKSGLPSDRFFAERPEGSVSTLKIQRTQQEDSAVYLCASSARGQGLSNQPQHFGDGTRLSIL.

V gene TRBV19 combines with J gene TRBJ1-2; a weak D match, TRBD1 (6 bases). The germline CDR1 and CDR2 sequences are LNHDA and SQIVND (reference sequence). This CDR3 has 14 residues. V shed 3 bases and J shed 8 bases, with 16 bases lying between them. DNA for the CDR3: TGTGCCAGTAGTATGGGCCAGGGGCTATGGGGCTACACCTTC. This gives the protein CASSMGQGLWGYTF.

This sequence joins TRBV19 and TRBJ2-7; D perhaps matches TRBD1 (6 bases). Germline V gene lookup returns CDR1 LNHDA and CDR2 SQIVND (reference sequence). V shed 4 bases and J shed 2 bases, with 9 bases lying between them. The CDR3 is made up of 13 amino acids. CDR3 sequence (DNA): TGTGCCAGTAGTAGGGGGACAACCTACGAGCAGTACTTC. Translating it yields CASSRGTTYEQYF.

The CDR3 spells CASSLQGRTEAFF. The CDR3, as DNA: TGTGCCAGCAGTTTACAGGGAAGGACTGAAGCTTTCTTT. This rearrangement joins TRBV12-3 or TRBV12-4 to TRBJ1-1; possibly TRBD1 for D (5 bases). V dropped 2 bases and J dropped 5 bases, with 9 bases sitting between them. The CDR3 has 13 amino acids.

This clone was observed once. The chain links TRBV6-5 to TRBJ2-1; 12 nucleotides match TRBD2. The CDR3 runs 15 residues. Germline CDR1 and CDR2: MNHEY and SVGAGI. V lost 0 bases, J lost 10 bases, and 4 bases stayed unmatched. The CDR3 sequence is CASSYSILAGGEQFF. The DNA of the CDR3 is TGTGCCAGCAGTTACTCGATTCTAGCGGGAGGGGAGCAGTTCTTC.

The chain combines TRBV29-1 with TRBJ2-4, with D perhaps matching TRBD2 (5 bases). CDR3 length: 11 residues. Germline V gene sequence: CDR1 SQVTM, CDR2 ANQGSEA. V dropped 6 bases and J dropped 6 bases, with 9 bases sitting between them. Here the CDR3 DNA reads TGCAGCGTGGCGGACTCAAACATTCAGTACTTC. Its protein is CSVADSNIQYF.

The genes are TRBV4-2 and TRBJ2-7, with 14 nucleotides matching TRBD2. The CDR3 has 16 amino acids. J lost 3 bases, V lost 1 base, and 2 bases had no gene match. CDR1 LGHNA and CDR2 YNFKEQ come from the germline V gene. CDR3 nucleotides: TGTGCCAGCAGCCAAGGACTAGCGGGAGGGATCTACGAGCAGTACTTC. This translates into CASSQGLAGGIYEQYF.

J is TRBJ2-5 and V is TRBV5-1; 14 nucleotides match TRBD2. The CDR3 runs to 17 residues. Trimming took 0 bases from V and 5 from J; bases not matched to a gene: 6. CDR1 and CDR2 from the germline V gene are SGHRS and YFSETQ. CDR3 coding DNA: TGCGCCAGCAGCTTGGGTGGACTAGCGGGAGGACGGGAGACCCAGTACTTC. Its protein product is CASSLGGLAGGRETQYF.

Notes on this clone: At one end, the junction sequence differs from germline, possibly due to a read error. This same CDR3 is encoded by further DNA sequences in the sample. The V gene is TRBV24-1, the J gene TRBJ2-1; tentatively, D is TRBD2 (5 bases). CDR1 and CDR2 from the germline V gene are KGHDR and SFDVKD. There are 21 residues in the CDR3. CDR3 DNA sequence: TGTGCCACCAGCGATTTGCAAAAAGACAATGGAAGAGAGGGATGGTACAATGAGCAGTTCTTC. Translating it yields CATSDLQKDNGREGWYNEQFF.

The V gene is TRBV5-1, the J gene TRBJ2-1; 13 nucleotides align to TRBD2. Germline V gene sequence: CDR1 SGHRS, CDR2 YFSETQ. V lost 2 bases and J lost 4; bases outside the gene matches: 3. The CDR3 sequence is 16 residues long. In DNA, the CDR3 is TGCGCCAGCAGCTTTTGGACTAGCGGGAGATACAATGAGCAGTTCTTC. It specifies CASSFWTSGRYNEQFF. The variable domain in full, completed from reference TRBV5-1 and TRBJ2-1, reads KAGVTQTPRYLIKTRGQQVTLSCSPISGHRSVSWYQQTPGQGLQFLFEYFSETQRNKGNFPGRFSGRQFSNSRSEMNVSTLELGDSALYLCASSFWTSGRYNEQFFGPGTRLTVL.

This clone was observed a handful of times. The rearrangement joins TRBV14 to TRBJ2-1, with 12 bases fitting TRBD2. The CDR3 loop spans 16 amino acids. The V gene end was trimmed by 4 bases and the J gene end by 8 bases; junction bases not matched to a gene: 9. CDR1 and CDR2 from the germline V gene are SGHDN and FVKESK. The CDR3 spells CASSPFLAGGRDEQFF. CDR3 coding DNA: TGTGCCAGCAGCCCTTTCCTAGCGGGAGGGAGGGATGAGCAGTTCTTC.